A single sample gave rise to the 27 T cell receptor beta chains below, sequenced in a study of blood T cell repertoires in COVID-19. Here immunoSEQ multiplex PCR was the method, and the copy in TCRdb shows in-frame clones only, minus some. The sample consists of 95,000 to 120,000 clones, approximately 84% of them appearing once. Material for sequencing was peripheral blood. The receptors come from a woman in her forties with acute or convalescent COVID-19.

This clone has only one observation. The chain links TRBV7-2 to TRBJ2-7; 10 nucleotides line up with TRBD2. CDR1 SGHTA and CDR2 FQGNSA come from the germline V gene. The CDR3 is made up of 17 amino acids. Losses at the gene ends were 4 bases for V and 2 bases for J; bases not matched to a gene: 11. The CDR3 nucleotides read TGTGCCAGCAGCTACCAGGGCCTAGCGGGGGCCACCTACGAGCAGTACTTC. It translates to CASSYQGLAGATYEQYF.

The gene calls are TRBV6-2 or TRBV6-3 and TRBJ2-1, with 8 bases that match TRBD1. CDR3 length equals 12 residues. Trimming removed 6 bases from V and 8 bases from J; junction bases left unmatched: 3. In germline, CDR1 is MNHEY, CDR2 SVGEGT. DNA of the CDR3: TGTGCCAGCAGCCACAGGGGGGATGAGCAGTTCTTC. The encoded protein is CASSHRGDEQFF.

This chain joins TRBV15 and TRBJ1-2, with 7 positions matching TRBD1. Germline CDR1 is LNHNV and CDR2 is YYDKDF (reference sequence). The CDR3 spans 14 residues. J lost 7 bases, V lost 0 bases, and 5 bases had no gene match. The CDR3 loop reads CATSREGGAFGYTF. The CDR3 DNA is TGTGCCACCAGCAGAGAAGGGGGCGCATTTGGCTACACCTTC.

The chain joins TRBV4-1 to TRBJ1-2; D unclear. Germline V gene sequence: CDR1 MGHRA, CDR2 YSYEKL. The CDR3 covers 15 residues. Deletions cut 3 bases from V and 4 bases from J, with 15 bases between. DNA for the CDR3: TGCGCCAGCAGCCAGACCGACATGCCTCTCTATGGCTACACCTTC. Translating gives CASSQTDMPLYGYTF.

The chain recombines TRBV18 with TRBJ1-2; the D is unclear. CDR1 is KGHSH and CDR2 is LQKENI in the germline V gene. The CDR3 has 13 amino acids. The V end was cut by 3 bases, the J end by 0 bases, with 5 bases between. CDR3 residues: CASSPSANYGYTF. CDR3 nucleotide sequence: TGTGCCAGCTCACCCTCCGCTAACTATGGCTACACCTTC.

The V gene is TRBV5-1, the J gene TRBJ1-1; TRBD1 might be the D (6 bases). The germline V and J ends were trimmed by 0 bases and 0 bases, with 9 bases remaining between them. CDR3 length equals 15 residues. The germline CDR1 and CDR2 sequences are SGHRS and YFSETQ. The CDR3 region has the DNA TGCGCCAGCAGCTTGGGGGGGCCCTTGAACACTGAAGCTTTCTTT. Translation gives CASSLGGPLNTEAFF.

The CDR3 loop is CASSLMGTGGYTF. CDR3 DNA sequence: TGTGCCAGCAGCTTAATGGGGACAGGTGGCTACACCTTC. V usage is TRBV7-2 and J usage is TRBJ1-2; TRBD1 matches 8 bases. J was trimmed by 7 bases and V by 2 bases; bases with no gene match: 3. Germline V lookup: CDR1 SGHTA, CDR2 FQGNSA. CDR3 size: 13 residues.

This chain connects TRBV6-5 to TRBJ1-2, with a tentative D call TRBD1 (5 bases). CDR1 and CDR2 from the germline V gene are MNHEY and SVGAGI. The CDR3 length is 15 residues. V lost 6 bases, J lost 3 bases, and 17 bases lay in between. CDR3 region: CASSFGDSAYYGYTF. DNA for the CDR3: TGTGCCAGCAGCTTTGGGGACTCCGCCTACTATGGCTACACCTTC.

The chain combines TRBV11-3 with TRBJ1-1, with D perhaps TRBD1 (6 bases). Looked up from germline, CDR1 is SGHNT and CDR2 is YENEEA. The CDR3 is made up of 11 amino acids. Trimming took off 8 bases at V and 6 bases at J, with 10 bases between the two ends. The CDR3 here is CASPKGAEAFF. In DNA form, the CDR3 reads TGTGCCAGCCCCAAGGGGGCTGAAGCTTTCTTT.

The chain combines TRBV7-2 with TRBJ2-2, with D perhaps TRBD1 (5 bases). This CDR3 spans 14 amino acids. Germline-derived CDR1 and CDR2 are SGHTA and FQGNSA. The V end was cut by 1 base, the J end by 3 bases, with 6 bases between. The DNA for the CDR3 is TGTGCCAGCAGCTTAGGGGGCCACACCGGGGAGCTGTTTTTT. Amino acid sequence: CASSLGGHTGELFF.

The chain's CDR3 is CASSPDSKPYEQYF. The CDR3 DNA is TGTGCCAGCAGCCCCGACAGTAAGCCCTACGAGCAGTACTTC. The V and J genes are TRBV7-9 and TRBJ2-7, with D perhaps matching TRBD1 (5 bases). The V gene's germline CDR1 is SEHNR and CDR2 FQNEAQ (reference sequence). Trimming cost V 5 bases and J 2 bases, with 13 bases left between them. This CDR3 has 14 residues.

The gene calls are TRBV10-3 and TRBJ1-6; weak D call: TRBD1 (6 bases). Trimming cost V 6 bases and J 5 bases, with 11 bases left between them. Germline V CDR1 and CDR2: ENHRY, SYGVKD. This CDR3 contains 14 residues. CDR3 region: CAIRRTEDNSPLHF. The CDR3 nucleotides read TGTGCCATCAGGAGGACAGAGGATAATTCACCCCTCCACTTT.

The J gene is TRBJ1-1, the V gene TRBV10-3; 9 bases fit TRBD1. Germline V CDR1 and CDR2: ENHRY, SYGVKD. Trimming took 6 bases from V and 3 from J; bases not matched to a gene: 2. This CDR3 is built from 13 residues. DNA for the CDR3: TGTGCCATCAGGGGGACAGGGTACACTGAAGCTTTCTTT. It translates to CAIRGTGYTEAFF.

CDR3 DNA sequence: TGTGCCAGCAGCCTCCGACTAGCGGGGGGGAATACGCAGTATTTT. This encodes CASSLRLAGGNTQYF. The gene calls are TRBV7-2 and TRBJ2-3; the match to TRBD2 covers 14 bases. Germline V gene sequence: CDR1 SGHTA, CDR2 FQGNSA. The trim removed 5 bases at V and 7 bases at J, leaving 5 bases unmatched. The CDR3 loop spans 15 amino acids.

The chain carries TRBV7-3 and TRBJ1-2; D is unresolved. CDR3 length equals 17 residues. Germline loops: CDR1 SGHTA, CDR2 FQGTGA. Trimming shortened V by 5 bases and J by 0 bases, and 19 bases separated the two germline ends. CDR3 residues: CASSTTPPGGANYGYTF. The CDR3 DNA reads TGTGCCAGCAGCACAACACCCCCCGGCGGAGCTAACTATGGCTACACCTTC.

The rearrangement links TRBV7-2 to TRBJ2-1; 10 bases are shared with TRBD1. CDR1 is SGHTA and CDR2 is FQGNSA in the germline V gene. The CDR3 has 13 amino acids. The V segment lost 5 bases and the J segment 8 bases; nucleotides outside the gene matches: 3. Here the CDR3 DNA reads TGTGCCAGCAGCCGGGACAGGGGCTATGAGCAGTTCTTC. Translating gives CASSRDRGYEQFF. The full variable domain, with the rest looked up from reference TRBV7-2 and TRBJ2-1, is GAGVSQSPSNKVTEKGKDVELRCDPISGHTALYWYRQSLGQGLEFLIYFQGNSAPDKSGLPSDRFSAERTGGSVSTLTIQRTQQEDSAVYLCASSRDRGYEQFFGPGTRLTVL.

This rearrangement joins TRBV20-1 to TRBJ1-6; maybe TRBD1 (5 bases). Trimming took 3 bases from V and 11 from J, leaving 14 bases between them. CDR1 is DFQATT and CDR2 is SNEGSKA in the germline V gene (reference sequence). This CDR3 is 13 amino acids long. Here the CDR3 DNA reads TGCAGTGCTAGTCGGCAGGGAAGTACACCCCTCCACTTT. Translating gives CSASRQGSTPLHF.

This chain links TRBV3-1 (or the pseudogene TRBV3-2) with TRBJ2-7, with a possible D match to TRBD2 (6 bases). Germline V gives CDR1 LGHDT, CDR2 YNNKEL (reference sequence). V was clipped by 0 bases and J by 6 bases, with 9 bases between them. The CDR3 consists of 13 residues. The chain's CDR3 is CASSQDRRGEQYF. DNA for the CDR3: TGTGCCAGCAGCCAAGATCGGCGGGGCGAGCAGTACTTC.

The chain carries TRBV4-1 and TRBJ2-3, with TRBD2 matching 11 bases. The length of the CDR3 is 18 residues. Germline V CDR1 and CDR2: MGHRA, YSYEKL. Trimming removed 0 bases from V and 3 bases from J; junction bases left unmatched: 8. The CDR3 nucleotides are TGCGCCAGCAGCCAAGAGCGGAGTAGCGGGGGGGCGACAGATACGCAGTATTTT. As protein: CASSQERSSGGATDTQYF.

The rearrangement links TRBV10-1 to TRBJ1-1; no definite D call. The length of the CDR3 is 13 residues. V lost 3 bases, J lost 5 bases, and 10 bases lay in between. Per the germline V gene, CDR1 is WNHNN and CDR2 is SYGVQD (reference sequence). The CDR3 reads CASSDRGGTEAFF. CDR3 in DNA: TGCGCCAGCAGTGATCGGGGAGGGACTGAAGCTTTCTTT.

J is TRBJ1-2 and V is TRBV3-1 (or the pseudogene TRBV3-2); D is ambiguous. In germline, CDR1 is LGHDT, CDR2 YNNKEL (reference sequence). V was cut by 2 bases and J by 4 bases, with 8 bases left in between. There are 13 residues in the CDR3. The CDR3 loop is CASSQRQAYGYTF. CDR3 coding DNA: TGTGCCAGCAGCCAAAGGCAGGCCTATGGCTACACCTTC.

The rearrangement links TRBV19 to TRBJ2-3; a possible D gene is TRBD2 (7 bases). V lost 1 base, J lost 5 bases, and 16 bases lay in between. Germline V gene lookup returns CDR1 LNHDA and CDR2 SQIVND (reference sequence). The CDR3 covers 16 residues. Written as DNA, the CDR3 is TGTGCCAGTAGTATAGTTGGGTACAGGGAGGGAGATACGCAGTATTTT. This sequence encodes CASSIVGYREGDTQYF.

The genes are TRBV10-3 and TRBJ2-1; 11 positions match TRBD2. Germline lookup yields CDR1 ENHRY and CDR2 SYGVKD. This CDR3 is 17 amino acids long. CDR3 residues: CAYSSGGRRSSYNEQFF. For the CDR3, the DNA is TGTGCTTACTCTAGCGGGGGGCGAAGGAGCTCCTACAATGAGCAGTTCTTC.

The chain carries TRBV6-1 and TRBJ2-1; 13 bases agree with TRBD2. This CDR3 is built from 16 residues. With V trimmed by 4 bases and J by 0 bases, 0 bases remained unmatched. CDR1 and CDR2 from the germline V gene are MNHNS and SASEGT. CDR3 bases: TGTGCCAGCAGTGGACTAGCGGGGGGCTCCTACAATGAGCAGTTCTTC. Translation gives CASSGLAGGSYNEQFF.

This clone has a single count. V is TRBV2 and J is TRBJ2-7; D uncertain. The CDR3 contains 14 residues. V was pared by 6 bases and J by 0 bases, with 12 bases between. Per germline, CDR1 SNHLY and CDR2 FYNNEI. The CDR3 sequence is CASRRGSTSYEQYF. The CDR3 coding sequence is TGTGCCAGCAGGAGAGGATCTACCTCCTACGAGCAGTACTTC.

J is TRBJ2-7 and V is TRBV9; 7 bases are shared with TRBD2. This CDR3 spans 15 amino acids. Losses at the gene ends were 0 bases for V and 5 bases for J; bases not matched to a gene: 8. Germline V gene lookup returns CDR1 SGDLS and CDR2 YYNGEE. The chain's CDR3 is CASSVGASGADEQYF. CDR3 DNA: TGTGCCAGCAGCGTAGGGGCCAGCGGGGCCGACGAGCAGTACTTC.

The chain joins TRBV7-8 to TRBJ1-6, with 8 bases identical to TRBD1. CDR1 and CDR2 from the germline V gene are SGHVS and FQNEAQ. The CDR3 runs 15 residues. Trimming removed 2 bases from V and 9 bases from J; junction bases left unmatched: 6. In DNA, the CDR3 is TGTGCCAGCAGCTTAATGACAGGGGCTAGTTCACCCCTCCACTTT. Residues: CASSLMTGASSPLHF.